The 27 T cell receptor beta chains presented below share a single source sample, sequenced in a study of T cell responses to AZD1222 COVID-19 vaccine. Profiled with immunoSEQ multiplex PCR; TCRdb holds only in-frame clones, not every one. The sample has roughly 140,000 clones, approximately 87% seen once. The material sequenced was peripheral blood, taken 28 days after the second AZD1222 dose. The receptor set was obtained from an adult who received the AZD1222 COVID-19 vaccine.

The rearrangement links TRBV19 to TRBJ2-1; 11 nucleotides match TRBD2. Germline loops: CDR1 LNHDA, CDR2 SQIVND (reference sequence). This CDR3 comprises 16 residues. J gave up 4 bases and V 5 bases, and 7 bases lay outside the gene matches. The CDR3 sequence is CASSSQTSGIYNEQFF. In nucleotides, the CDR3 is TGTGCCAGTAGTTCCCAGACTAGCGGGATTTACAATGAGCAGTTCTTC. Based on the CDR3 plus reference TRBV19 and TRBJ2-1, the full variable domain is DGGITQSPKYLFRKEGQNVTLSCEQNLNHDAMYWYRQDPGQGLRLIYYSQIVNDFQKGDIAEGYSVSREKKESFPLTVTSAQKNPTAFYLCASSSQTSGIYNEQFFGPGTRLTVL.

The chain couples TRBV4-2 to TRBJ2-7; weak D call: TRBD2 (6 bases). Germline lookup yields CDR1 LGHNA and CDR2 YNFKEQ. The CDR3 is made up of 16 amino acids. The V end was cut by 0 bases, the J end by 3 bases, with 15 bases between. The CDR3 region has the DNA TGTGCCAGCAGCCAAGAGAGTGGAGGGAGGAACTACGAGCAGTACTTC. Translating it yields CASSQESGGRNYEQYF.

This clone has a single count. The V call is TRBV18, the J call TRBJ1-1; TRBD1 aligns across 8 bases. The CDR3 consists of 18 residues. Trimming at V came to 3 bases and at J to 4 bases, leaving 16 bases not matched to a gene. CDR1 KGHSH and CDR2 LQKENI come from the germline V gene. The CDR3 bases are TGTGCCAGCTCACCCCTCGGTACGGGACAGGTTTCGATCACTGAAGCTTTCTTT. It yields the protein CASSPLGTGQVSITEAFF.

In this sample, this clone turned up many times. The rearrangement links TRBV25-1 to TRBJ2-7; D gene uncertain. The V end was cut by 1 base, the J end by 7 bases, with 11 bases between. Germline assignment: CDR1 MGHDK and CDR2 SYGVNS. This CDR3 is 13 amino acids long. In DNA form, the CDR3 reads TGTGCCAGCAGTGAATGGGAACAAGGGGAGCAGTACTTC. This sequence encodes CASSEWEQGEQYF.

The chain carries TRBV6-5 and TRBJ1-3, with D unclear. The germline V and J ends were trimmed by 0 bases and 0 bases, with 9 bases remaining between them. The CDR3 covers 16 residues. Germline assignment: CDR1 MNHEY and CDR2 SVGAGI. The CDR3: CASSYSRSSSGNTIYF. In DNA, the CDR3 is TGTGCCAGCAGTTACTCCAGGTCATCCTCTGGAAACACCATATATTTT.

This chain links TRBV3-1 (or the pseudogene TRBV3-2) with TRBJ2-3; D remains unclear. Germline V gene sequence: CDR1 LGHDT, CDR2 YNNKEL (reference sequence). V shed 0 bases and J shed 3 bases, with 4 bases lying between them. CDR3 length equals 13 residues. CDR3 residues: CASSQDRTDTQYF. CDR3 DNA sequence: TGTGCCAGCAGCCAAGATAGGACAGATACGCAGTATTTT.

V gene TRBV5-4 combines with J gene TRBJ2-3, with 8 bases fitting TRBD1. V shed 4 bases and J 1 base; nucleotides not matched to a gene: 5. This CDR3 contains 15 residues. Germline assignment: CDR1 SGHNT and CDR2 YYREEE (reference sequence). The CDR3 region is CASSPGQGGTDTQYF. The CDR3 DNA is TGTGCCAGCAGCCCCGGACAGGGCGGCACAGATACGCAGTATTTT.

This rearrangement joins TRBV19 to TRBJ2-3, with 10 nucleotides matching TRBD2. J was trimmed by 5 bases and V by 5 bases; bases with no gene match: 7. CDR3 length: 15 residues. Per germline, CDR1 LNHDA and CDR2 SQIVND (reference sequence). The CDR3 region has the DNA TGTGCCAGTAGTTCTCTAGCGGGAGAGAGAGATACGCAGTATTTT. It encodes CASSSLAGERDTQYF.

The rearrangement links TRBV7-9 to TRBJ2-1; D gene unclear. This CDR3 comprises 15 residues. Deletions cut 0 bases from V and 6 bases from J, with 12 bases between. Per the germline V gene, CDR1 is SEHNR and CDR2 is FQNEAQ (reference sequence). The CDR3: CASSLAIVLSNEQFF. CDR3 DNA sequence: TGTGCCAGCAGCTTAGCGATAGTGCTCTCCAATGAGCAGTTCTTC.

The chain recombines TRBV27 with TRBJ1-1; weak D call: TRBD1 (5 bases). Trimming took off 5 bases at V and 9 bases at J, with 16 bases between the two ends. The germline gives CDR1 MNHEY, CDR2 SMNVEV (reference sequence). The CDR3 is 13 amino acids. The CDR3 protein is CASSTKLRQQAFF. The CDR3, as DNA: TGTGCCAGCAGTACTAAACTCCGACAGCAAGCTTTCTTT.

The rearrangement joins TRBV14 to TRBJ2-7; the D gene could be TRBD1 or TRBD2 (5 bases each). The CDR3 length is 13 residues. Germline CDR1 is SGHDN and CDR2 is FVKESK. V was cut by 4 bases and J by 8 bases, with 15 bases left in between. The CDR3 sequence is CASSPASGTQQYF. The CDR3 nucleotides are TGTGCCAGCAGCCCCGCATCAGGGACCCAGCAGTACTTC.

This sequence joins TRBV18 and TRBJ1-2, with 10 bases fitting TRBD1. V shed 3 bases and J 8 bases; nucleotides not matched to a gene: 9. This CDR3 comprises 15 residues. Germline V gene sequence: CDR1 KGHSH, CDR2 LQKENI. This CDR3 reads CASSPEVWDRGGYTF. The CDR3 DNA reads as TGTGCCAGCTCACCTGAGGTCTGGGACAGGGGCGGCTACACCTTC.

V and J are TRBV3-1 (or the pseudogene TRBV3-2) and TRBJ1-3; 8 bases line up with TRBD1. CDR1 and CDR2 (germline): LGHDT, YNNKEL (reference sequence). V was pared by 4 bases and J by 3 bases, with 5 bases of the junction left unmatched. There are 15 residues in the CDR3. As DNA, the CDR3 is TGTGCCAGCAGCCTGGGGACAGGCCTTGGAAACACCATATATTTT. Translated, it gives CASSLGTGLGNTIYF.

The chain carries TRBV5-1 and TRBJ2-6; no definite D call. The germline CDR1 and CDR2 sequences are SGHRS and YFSETQ. The CDR3 totals 16 residues. Trimming left V 3 bases short and J 0 bases short, with 10 bases between. The CDR3 sequence: CASSWGASSGANVLTF. As DNA, the CDR3 is TGCGCCAGCAGCTGGGGTGCGTCCTCTGGGGCCAACGTCCTGACTTTC.

J is TRBJ1-6 and V is TRBV30; 7 nucleotides line up with TRBD1. The germline CDR1 and CDR2 sequences are GTSNPN and SVGIG (reference sequence). V shed 2 bases and J 6 bases; nucleotides not matched to a gene: 7. CDR3 size: 15 residues. CDR3 nucleotides: TGTGCCTGGAGTATTACAGGGGTCGGTAATTCACCCCTCCACTTT. It encodes CAWSITGVGNSPLHF.

The chain is built from TRBV5-4 and TRBJ2-7, with D maybe TRBD1 (5 bases). The CDR3 covers 14 residues. Germline V gives CDR1 SGHNT, CDR2 YYREEE (reference sequence). Trimming left V 4 bases short and J 0 bases short, with 11 bases between. The CDR3 DNA is TGTGCCAGCAGCGTGGACACCTTCTCCTACGAGCAGTACTTC. This sequence encodes CASSVDTFSYEQYF. The full variable domain, with the rest looked up from reference TRBV5-4 and TRBJ2-7, is ETGVTQSPTHLIKTRGQQVTLRCSSQSGHNTVSWYQQALGQGPQFIFQYYREEENGRGNFPPRFSGLQFPNYSSELNVNALELDDSALYLCASSVDTFSYEQYFGPGTRLTVT.

CDR3 region: CASIEGSGSTGELFF. DNA for the CDR3: TGTGCCAGCATTGAGGGTAGCGGGAGCACCGGGGAGCTGTTTTTT. The gene calls are TRBV9 and TRBJ2-2; 9 nucleotides agree with TRBD2. The germline CDR1 and CDR2 sequences are SGDLS and YYNGEE. CDR3 size: 15 residues. V gave up 6 bases and J gave up 4 bases; unmatched junction bases: 7.

The V and J genes are TRBV29-1 and TRBJ2-3, with a tentative D call TRBD2 (5 bases). The CDR3 is 13 amino acids. The V end was cut by 0 bases, the J end by 6 bases, with 10 bases between. Germline CDR1 is SQVTM and CDR2 is ANQGSEA. This chain's CDR3 is CSVEENEGDTQYF. In DNA form, the CDR3 reads TGCAGCGTTGAAGAGAATGAGGGTGATACGCAGTATTTT.

CDR3 sequence (DNA): TGTGCCAGCAGTTTCTCTGCCGGACAGGGGAAAGCTTTCTTT. Translated: CASSFSAGQGKAFF. This chain joins TRBV27 and TRBJ1-1, with 9 bases lining up with TRBD1. J was trimmed by 9 bases and V by 3 bases; bases with no gene match: 8. This CDR3 contains 14 residues. The germline V gene has CDR1 MNHEY and CDR2 SMNVEV (reference sequence).

The chain carries TRBV10-3 and TRBJ1-2; 12 positions agree with TRBD1. V was pared by 4 bases and J by 8 bases, with 5 bases of the junction left unmatched. The CDR3 spans 14 residues. CDR1 and CDR2 from the germline V gene are ENHRY and SYGVKD. The DNA for the CDR3 is TGTGCCATCAGTGGGGGACAGGGGGCAGGAGGCTACACCTTC. Protein: CAISGGQGAGGYTF.

V gene TRBV5-4 combines with J gene TRBJ2-2, with TRBD1 matching over 7 bases. In germline, CDR1 is SGHNT, CDR2 YYREEE (reference sequence). After removal of 4 bases from V and 0 bases from J, the junction contained 3 bases not matched to a gene. The CDR3 has 15 amino acids. The CDR3 here is CASSRGGANTGELFF. The DNA of the CDR3 is TGTGCCAGCAGCCGAGGGGGCGCGAACACCGGGGAGCTGTTTTTT.

CDR3 nucleotides: TGTGCCAGCAGTTTATTAGGTTCGCGGACCTATGGCTACACCTTC. It translates to CASSLLGSRTYGYTF. The V and J genes are TRBV28 and TRBJ1-2; no firm D call. The CDR3 runs to 15 residues. Trimming removed 1 base at V and 4 bases at J, with 13 bases between. The germline V gene has CDR1 MDHEN and CDR2 SYDVKM.

V and J are TRBV12-3 or TRBV12-4 and TRBJ2-1; D is uncertain. V lost 6 bases and J lost 9, with 12 bases in between. The CDR3 contains 12 residues. CDR3 in amino acids: CASRQRVAEQFF. The CDR3 DNA sequence: TGTGCCAGCAGACAACGGGTCGCTGAGCAGTTCTTC.

In its sample, this clone was seen a few times. The V gene is TRBV28, the J gene TRBJ2-1, with D maybe TRBD2 (6 bases). Trimming removed 1 base from V and 5 bases from J, with 15 bases in between. This CDR3 has 16 amino acids. The V gene's germline CDR1 is MDHEN and CDR2 SYDVKM. Here the CDR3 reads CASSLFPWRGNNEQFF. CDR3 sequence (DNA): TGTGCCAGCAGTTTATTCCCTTGGCGGGGAAACAATGAGCAGTTCTTC.

The V gene is TRBV6-5, the J gene TRBJ1-1; 7 bases line up with TRBD1. This CDR3 is 13 amino acids long. Germline CDR1 and CDR2: MNHEY and SVGAGI. V shed 7 bases and J 1 base; nucleotides not matched to a gene: 3. The CDR3 DNA sequence: TGTGCCAGCAAAAACAGGGGGAACACTGAAGCTTTCTTT. Translated, it gives CASKNRGNTEAFF.

The chain links TRBV14 to TRBJ2-1; D may correspond to TRBD1 or TRBD2 (5 bases each). The CDR3 is made up of 18 amino acids. The germline CDR1 and CDR2 sequences are SGHDN and FVKESK. Trimming pared 1 base from V and 4 bases from J, leaving 20 bases between. DNA of the CDR3: TGTGCCAGCAGCCAAGCGATAAGAGGGGTAAAGATTTACAATGAGCAGTTCTTC. This sequence encodes CASSQAIRGVKIYNEQFF.

The rearrangement uses TRBV4-3 and TRBJ2-7, with a tentative D call TRBD1 (5 bases). The CDR3 is made up of 14 amino acids. The germline V gene has CDR1 LGHNA and CDR2 YSLEER. V lost 0 bases and J lost 1, with 7 bases in between. The CDR3 reads CASSQDRVSYEQYF. The CDR3 region has the DNA TGCGCCAGCAGCCAAGACAGGGTATCCTACGAGCAGTACTTC.